This TCR beta chain was profiled in a study of vaccination effects on CD4 cells after COVID-19. Whole-study context: Viral peptide pool expansion of antigen-specific CD4+ T cells preceded sequencing in the ViraFEST assay.

Following culture for around 10 days, CD4+ T cells were isolated. The vaccine given was either BNT162b2 or mRNA-1273, in two doses. Both day 3 and day 7 saw half the medium replaced with IL-2 medium. This clone has only one observation. The target antigen is unknown. The CDR3 has 15 amino acids. V was clipped by 6 bases and J by 8 bases; unmatched bases: 10. The germline V gene has CDR1 SGHAT and CDR2 FQNNGV. Sequencing was performed with immunoSEQ multiplex PCR; in TCRdb, only in-frame clones are kept and a portion is missing. The sample shows about 57,000 clones, around 84% of them seen only once. This receptor was identified in a human donor who received a COVID-19 vaccine. The sequencing here drew on CD4+ T cells from PBMCs cultured without peptide, taken after COVID-19 vaccination. The J gene is TRBJ1-4, the V gene TRBV11-2, with TRBD1 identical over 9 bases. CDR3 amino acids: CASSPGQGFMEKLFF. CDR3 DNA: TGTGCCAGCAGTCCAGGACAGGGGTTTATGGAAAAACTGTTTTTT.